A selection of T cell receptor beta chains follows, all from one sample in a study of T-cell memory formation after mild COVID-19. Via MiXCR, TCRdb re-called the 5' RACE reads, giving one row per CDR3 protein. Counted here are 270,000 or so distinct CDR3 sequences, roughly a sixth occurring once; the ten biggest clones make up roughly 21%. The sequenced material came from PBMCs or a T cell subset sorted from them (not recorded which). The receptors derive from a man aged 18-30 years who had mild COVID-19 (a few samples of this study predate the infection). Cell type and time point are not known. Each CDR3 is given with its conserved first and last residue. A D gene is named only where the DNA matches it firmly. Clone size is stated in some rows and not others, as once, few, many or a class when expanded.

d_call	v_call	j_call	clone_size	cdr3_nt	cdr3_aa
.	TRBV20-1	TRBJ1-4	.	TGCAGTGCTAGCGGGGCGCACCAAGAGGGGGCAACTAATGAAAAACTGTTTTTT	CSASGAHQEGATNEKLFF
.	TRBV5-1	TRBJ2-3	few	TGCGCCAGCAGCTTGGGGGTCGCGGTCACAGATACGCAGTATTTT	CASSLGVAVTDTQYF
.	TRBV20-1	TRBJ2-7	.	TGCAGTGCTAGAGCCCTTACAGGAGAAGGCTACGAGCAGTACTTC	CSARALTGEGYEQYF
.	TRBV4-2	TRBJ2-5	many	TGTGCCAGCAGCCGTACACAGGGAGGTGAGACCCAGTACTTC	CASSRTQGGETQYF
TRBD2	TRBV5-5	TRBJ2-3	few	TGTGCCAGCAGCTTTAAGGGACTAGCGGGGGGTCCCACAGATACGCAGTATTTT	CASSFKGLAGGPTDTQYF
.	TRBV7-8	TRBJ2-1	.	TGTGCCAGCAGCCGCCGACTCTACAACAATGAGCAGTTCTTC	CASSRRLYNNEQFF
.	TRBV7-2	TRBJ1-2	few	TGTGCCAGCAGCTTAGGGCGAGGGTGGGGCTATGGCTACACCTTC	CASSLGRGWGYGYTF
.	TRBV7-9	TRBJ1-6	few	TGTGCCAGCAGCTCGGGATGGCCGCAGCGCTATAATTCACCCCTCCACTTT	CASSSGWPQRYNSPLHF
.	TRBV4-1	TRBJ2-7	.	TGCGCCAGCAGCCAAGATTATGGGCAGCAGTACTTC	CASSQDYGQQYF
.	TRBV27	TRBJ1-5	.	TGTGCCAGCAGTTTTTCAGGACCGGGTAGCAATCAGCCCCAGCATTTT	CASSFSGPGSNQPQHF
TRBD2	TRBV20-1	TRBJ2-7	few	TGCAGTGCGATCTCGGAATCTAGCGGGGGGTCCTACGAGCAGTACTTC	CSAISESSGGSYEQYF
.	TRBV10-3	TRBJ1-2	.	TGTGCCATCAGTGAACAGGCGTCCTATGGCTACACCTTC	CAISEQASYGYTF
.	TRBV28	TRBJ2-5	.	TGTGCCAGCAGTTCCCCTCCGCGGGCAGGCAGTATGGACCTGGAAGAGACCCAGTACTTC	CASSSPPRAGSMDLEETQYF
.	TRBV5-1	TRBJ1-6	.	TGCGCCAGCAGCTTACAGGGACTCCCGTCACCCCTCCACTTT	CASSLQGLPSPLHF
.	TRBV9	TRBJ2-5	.	TGTGCCAGCAGCGCGGCGGGCCTGCTCTGGGAGACCCAGTACTTC	CASSAAGLLWETQYF
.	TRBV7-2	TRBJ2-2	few	TGTGCCAGCAGCTTAGTCCAGACCGGGGAGCTGTTTTTT	CASSLVQTGELFF
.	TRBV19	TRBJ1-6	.	TGTGCCAGTAGTCCAGCGACAGGAGCGGGTTCACCCCTCCACTTT	CASSPATGAGSPLHF
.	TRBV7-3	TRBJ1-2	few	TGTGCCAGCAGCGCACAGGGCGGCTATGGCTACACCTTC	CASSAQGGYGYTF
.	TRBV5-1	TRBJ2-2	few	TGCGCCAGCAGCTTCGGGCAGGGGATCGGGGAGCTGTTTTTT	CASSFGQGIGELFF
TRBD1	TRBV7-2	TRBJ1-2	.	TGTGCCAGCCTCAGGGGGGGCCTGAACTATGGCTACACCTTC	CASLRGGLNYGYTF
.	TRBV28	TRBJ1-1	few	TGTGCCAGCAGTTTACGGCAGGGAGCGATCTTTGAAGCTTTCTTT	CASSLRQGAIFEAFF
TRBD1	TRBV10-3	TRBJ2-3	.	TGTGCCATCGGGGGGGACAGGGTAACAGATACGCAGTATTTT	CAIGGDRVTDTQYF
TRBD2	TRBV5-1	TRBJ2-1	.	TGCGCCAGCAGCGCCAGACTAGCGGGGGGCGGCAGTGAGCAGTTCTTC	CASSARLAGGGSEQFF
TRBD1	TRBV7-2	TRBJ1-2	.	TGTGCCAGCAGCCCACCCGGACAGGGGTCTGGCTACACCTTC	CASSPPGQGSGYTF
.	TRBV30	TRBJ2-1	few	TGTGCCTGGAGGGGGGACGTAAATGAGCAGTTCTTC	CAWRGDVNEQFF
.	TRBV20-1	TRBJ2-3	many	TGCAGTGCTAGTGATAGCGCCGGCACAGATACGCAGTATTTT	CSASDSAGTDTQYF
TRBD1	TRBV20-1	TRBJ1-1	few	TGCAGTGCTGACAGGGTGAACACTGAAGCTTTCTTT	CSADRVNTEAFF
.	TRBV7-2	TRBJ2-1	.	TGTGCCAGCAGCTTAGCGGGGAAATACAATGAGCAGTTCTTC	CASSLAGKYNEQFF
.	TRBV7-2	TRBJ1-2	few	TGTGCCAGCAGCTTCGCGAGAGGGGGTGGATTGCATGGCTACACCTTC	CASSFARGGGLHGYTF
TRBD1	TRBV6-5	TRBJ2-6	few	TGTGCCAGCAGTTATCGGACAGGCGACTACTCTGGGGCCAACGTCCTGACTTTC	CASSYRTGDYSGANVLTF
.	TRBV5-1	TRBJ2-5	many	TGCGCCAGCAGTCCCATTTCGCCGGAGACCCAGTACTTC	CASSPISPETQYF
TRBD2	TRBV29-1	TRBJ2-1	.	TGCAGCGTTGAAGATGCGGGGGACTATGAGCAGTTCTTC	CSVEDAGDYEQFF
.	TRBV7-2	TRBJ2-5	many	TGTGCCAGCAGCGTGTACCAAGAGACCCAGTACTTC	CASSVYQETQYF
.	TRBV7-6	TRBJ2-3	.	TGTGCCAGCAGCGAGCCTGGGGCCCCAAGGCAGTATTTT	CASSEPGAPRQYF
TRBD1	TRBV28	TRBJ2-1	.	TGTGCCAGCAAGCTACAGGGGTACAATGAGCAGTTCTTC	CASKLQGYNEQFF
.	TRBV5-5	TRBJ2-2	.	TGTGCCAGCAGCCCACCGCCTAGGGGCCCCGGGGAGCTGTTTTTT	CASSPPPRGPGELFF
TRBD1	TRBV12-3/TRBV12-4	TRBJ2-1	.	TGTGCCAGCCTTCCGGGGACAGGCCCCTACAATGAGCAGTTCTTC	CASLPGTGPYNEQFF
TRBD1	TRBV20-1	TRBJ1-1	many	TGCAGTGCTAGGACAGGGGGCACTGAAGCTTTCTTT	CSARTGGTEAFF
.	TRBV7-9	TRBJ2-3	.	TGTGCCAGCAGCCTCCAGGTCGGCAGAACCCGACACACTACTAGCACAGATACGCAGTATTTT	CASSLQVGRTRHTTSTDTQYF
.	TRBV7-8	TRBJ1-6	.	TGTGCCAGCAGCTTGCGAGGCCTCCCGTTGAATTCACCCCTCCACTTT	CASSLRGLPLNSPLHF
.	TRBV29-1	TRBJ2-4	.	TGCAGCGTTGTGGGGGTAAACATTCAGTACTTC	CSVVGVNIQYF
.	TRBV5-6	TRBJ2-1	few	TGTGCCAGCAGCTTGGTGGAACGCAATGAGCAGTTCTTC	CASSLVERNEQFF
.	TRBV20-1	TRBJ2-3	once	TGCAGTGCTAGATCGCCGGGACAAACCACAGATACGCAGTATTTT	CSARSPGQTTDTQYF
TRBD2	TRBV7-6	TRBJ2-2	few	TGTGCCAGCACTGCTCCTGAAAGGGGAGGGACCGGGGAGCTGTTTTTT	CASTAPERGGTGELFF
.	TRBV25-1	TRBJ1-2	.	TGTGCCAGCAGTGACCCAAACTATGGCTACACCTTC	CASSDPNYGYTF
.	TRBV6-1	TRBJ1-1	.	TGTGCCAGCAACCCGGGGTACACTGAAGCTTTCTTT	CASNPGYTEAFF
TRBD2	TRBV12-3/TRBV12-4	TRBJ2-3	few	TGTGCCAGCAGTGGGACTAGCGGGGATACGCAGTATTTT	CASSGTSGDTQYF
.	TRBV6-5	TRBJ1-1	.	TGTGCCAGCAGTTACTCCGTAGGCACTGAAGCTTTCTTT	CASSYSVGTEAFF
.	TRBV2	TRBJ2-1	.	TGTGCCAGCACCCGTAAGTCCAGGGGGGTCTACAATGAGCAGTTCTTC	CASTRKSRGVYNEQFF
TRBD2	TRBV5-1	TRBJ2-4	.	TGCGCCAGCAGCACCTCTGGGACTAGCGGGGGGGCCGACATTCAGTACTTC	CASSTSGTSGGADIQYF
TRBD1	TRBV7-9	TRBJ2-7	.	TGTGCCAGCAGCTTACCCACCGGGGACAGGGTCTACGAGCAGTACTTC	CASSLPTGDRVYEQYF
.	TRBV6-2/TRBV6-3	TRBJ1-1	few	TGTGCCAGCCACCACACACAGAACACTGAAGCTTTCTTT	CASHHTQNTEAFF
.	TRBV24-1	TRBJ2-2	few	TGTGCCACCAGTGACCCCGGGGGTAACACCGGGGAGCTGTTTTTT	CATSDPGGNTGELFF
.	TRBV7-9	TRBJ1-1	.	TGTGCCAGCAGCTTAGGTCTCCGGGTTATGGGAGCTTTCTTT	CASSLGLRVMGAFF
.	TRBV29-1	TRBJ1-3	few	TGCAGCGTTGGGATCTCTGGAAACACCATATATTTT	CSVGISGNTIYF
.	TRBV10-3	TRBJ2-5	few	TGTGCCATCAGTGAGCCCTACCCCCAAGAGACCCAGTACTTC	CAISEPYPQETQYF
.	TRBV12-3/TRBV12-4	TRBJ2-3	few	TGTGCCAGCAGTTTAACTAGCAATACGCAGTATTTT	CASSLTSNTQYF
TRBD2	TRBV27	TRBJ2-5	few	TGTGCCAGCAGCCCTGTACGGGGGGGAGAGACCCAGTACTTC	CASSPVRGGETQYF
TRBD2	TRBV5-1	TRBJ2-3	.	TGCGCCAGCAGCAGCGGGACTAGCGAATCAGATACGCAGTATTTT	CASSSGTSESDTQYF